This T cell receptor beta chain was observed in a study of blood T cell repertoires in COVID-19. Study context: Some COVID-19 samples were acute and others convalescent; all came from the United States, Italy and Spain. From T cells, B-cell-depleted T cells, or PBMCs came the material, which was cDNA or gDNA.

Original processing notes: Amplified reference gene primers provided the basis for estimating nucleated cell counts. Generated by immunoSEQ multiplex PCR, the TCRdb table keeps only in-frame clones and is missing some. The V and J calls and clone size were taken over from that table, and D and trimming were inferred from the DNA. Of more than 150,000 clones in the sample, around 83% were seen once. Trimming left V 4 bases short and J 0 bases short, with 18 bases between. This CDR3 comprises 17 residues. CDR1 is MGHRA and CDR2 is YSYEKL in the germline V gene. The sample consisted of peripheral blood. The TCR comes from a man between 65 and 80 years old who had recovered from COVID-19. V and J are TRBV4-1 and TRBJ1-1, with unresolved D. Here the CDR3 DNA reads TGCGCCAGCAGCCCGGAGGGTATTAATGGGATGAACACTGAAGCTTTCTTT. Protein sequence: CASSPEGINGMNTEAFF.